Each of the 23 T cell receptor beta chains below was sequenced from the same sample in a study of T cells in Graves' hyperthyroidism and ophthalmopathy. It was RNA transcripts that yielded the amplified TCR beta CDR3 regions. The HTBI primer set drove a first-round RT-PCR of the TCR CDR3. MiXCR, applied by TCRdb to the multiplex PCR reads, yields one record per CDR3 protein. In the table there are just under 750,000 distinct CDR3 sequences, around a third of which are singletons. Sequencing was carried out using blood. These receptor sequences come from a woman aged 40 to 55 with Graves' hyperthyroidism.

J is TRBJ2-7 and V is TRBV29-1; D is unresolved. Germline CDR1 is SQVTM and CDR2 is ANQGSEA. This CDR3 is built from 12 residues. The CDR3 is CSYSSSYYEQYF. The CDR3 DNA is TGCAGTTACAGTAGCTCCTACTACGAGCAGTACTTC.

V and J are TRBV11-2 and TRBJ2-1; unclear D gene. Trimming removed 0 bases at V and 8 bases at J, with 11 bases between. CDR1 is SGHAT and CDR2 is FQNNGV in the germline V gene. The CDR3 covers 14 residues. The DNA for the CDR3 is TGTGCCAGCAGCTTAGATCGGCTAAGCGATGAGCAGTTCTTC. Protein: CASSLDRLSDEQFF.

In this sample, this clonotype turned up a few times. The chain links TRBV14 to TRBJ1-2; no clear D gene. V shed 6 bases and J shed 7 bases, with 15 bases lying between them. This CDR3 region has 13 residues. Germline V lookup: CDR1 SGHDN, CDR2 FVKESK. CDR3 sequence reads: CASSRTPPFGYTF. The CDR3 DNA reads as TGTGCCAGCAGTCGGACCCCCCCTTTTGGCTACACCTTC. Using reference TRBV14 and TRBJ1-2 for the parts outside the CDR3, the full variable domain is EAGVTQFPSHSVIEKGQTVTLRCDPISGHDNLYWYRRVMGKEIKFLLHFVKESKQDESGMPNNRFLAERTGGTYSTLKVQPAELEDSGVYFCASSRTPPFGYTFGSGTRLTVV.

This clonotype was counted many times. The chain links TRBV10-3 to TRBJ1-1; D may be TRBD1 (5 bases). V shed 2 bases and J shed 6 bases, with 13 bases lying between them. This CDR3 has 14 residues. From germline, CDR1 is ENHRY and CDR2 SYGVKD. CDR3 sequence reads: CAISERTGEAEAFF. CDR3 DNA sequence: TGTGCCATCAGTGAGAGGACGGGGGAGGCTGAAGCTTTCTTT.

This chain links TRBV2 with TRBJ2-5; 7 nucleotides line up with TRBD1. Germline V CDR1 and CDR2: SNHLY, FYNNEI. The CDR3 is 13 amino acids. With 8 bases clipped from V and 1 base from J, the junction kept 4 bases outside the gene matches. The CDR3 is CASQDRAQETQYF. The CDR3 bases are TGTGCCAGCCAAGACAGGGCCCAAGAGACCCAGTACTTC.

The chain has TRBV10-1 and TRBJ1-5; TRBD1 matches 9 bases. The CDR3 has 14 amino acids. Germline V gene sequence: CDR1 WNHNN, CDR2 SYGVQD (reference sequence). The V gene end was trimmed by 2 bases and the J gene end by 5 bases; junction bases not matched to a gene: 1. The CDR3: CASSEDRGYQPQHF. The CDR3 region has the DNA TGCGCCAGCAGTGAGGACAGGGGGTATCAGCCCCAGCATTTT.

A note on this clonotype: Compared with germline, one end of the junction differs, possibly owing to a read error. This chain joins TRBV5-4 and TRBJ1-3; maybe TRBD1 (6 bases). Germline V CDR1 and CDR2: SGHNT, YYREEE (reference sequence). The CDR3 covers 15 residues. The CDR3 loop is CVSSPDSHSGNTIYF. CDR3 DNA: TGTGTCAGCAGCCCGGACAGCCACTCTGGAAACACCATATATTTT. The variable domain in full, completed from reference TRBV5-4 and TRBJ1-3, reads ETGVTQSPTHLIKTRGQQVTLRCSSQSGHNTVSWYQQALGQGPQFIFQYYREEENGRGNFPPRFSGLQFPNYSSELNVNALELDDSALYLCVSSPDSHSGNTIYFGEGSWLTVV.

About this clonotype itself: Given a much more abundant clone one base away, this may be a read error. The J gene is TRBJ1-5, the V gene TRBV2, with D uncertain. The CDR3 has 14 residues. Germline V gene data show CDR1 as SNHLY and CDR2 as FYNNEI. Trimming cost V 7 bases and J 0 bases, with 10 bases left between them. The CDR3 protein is CASTEEYSNQPQHF. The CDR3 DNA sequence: TGTGCCAGCACGGAGGAGTATAGCAATCAGCCCCAGCATTTT.

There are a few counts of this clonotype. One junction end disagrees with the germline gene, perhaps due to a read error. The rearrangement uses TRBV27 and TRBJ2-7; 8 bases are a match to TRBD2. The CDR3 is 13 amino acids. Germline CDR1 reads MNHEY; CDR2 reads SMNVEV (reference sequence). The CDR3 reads CASRPAGGSEQYF. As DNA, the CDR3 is TGTGCCAGCCGTCCGGCGGGAGGCAGCGAGCAGTATTTC.

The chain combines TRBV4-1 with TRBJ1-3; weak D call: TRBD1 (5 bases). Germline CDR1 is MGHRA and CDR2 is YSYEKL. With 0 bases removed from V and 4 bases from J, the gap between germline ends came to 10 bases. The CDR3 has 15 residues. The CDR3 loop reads CASSQEGGYGNTIYF. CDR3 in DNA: TGCGCCAGCAGCCAAGAGGGGGGTTACGGAAACACCATATATTTT.

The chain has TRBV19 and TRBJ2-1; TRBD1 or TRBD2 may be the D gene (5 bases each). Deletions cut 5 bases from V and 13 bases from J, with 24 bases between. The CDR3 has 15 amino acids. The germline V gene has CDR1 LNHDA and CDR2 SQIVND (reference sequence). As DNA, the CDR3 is TGTGCCAGTAGTGTGGGGGAGTGGGTTTCGGCTGAACAGTTCTTC. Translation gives CASSVGEWVSAEQFF.

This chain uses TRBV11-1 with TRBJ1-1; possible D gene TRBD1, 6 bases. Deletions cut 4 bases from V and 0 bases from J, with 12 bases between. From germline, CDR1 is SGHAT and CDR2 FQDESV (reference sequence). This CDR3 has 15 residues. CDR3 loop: CASSSFRTVNTEAFF. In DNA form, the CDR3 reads TGTGCCAGCAGCTCTTTCAGGACAGTGAACACTGAAGCTTTCTTT.

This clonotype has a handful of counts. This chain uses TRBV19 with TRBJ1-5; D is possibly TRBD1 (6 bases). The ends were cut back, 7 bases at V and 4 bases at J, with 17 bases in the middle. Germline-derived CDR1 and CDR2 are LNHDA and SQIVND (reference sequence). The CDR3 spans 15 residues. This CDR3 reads CASIDPGTPNQPQHF. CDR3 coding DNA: TGTGCCAGTATTGATCCAGGGACACCTAATCAGCCCCAGCATTTT.

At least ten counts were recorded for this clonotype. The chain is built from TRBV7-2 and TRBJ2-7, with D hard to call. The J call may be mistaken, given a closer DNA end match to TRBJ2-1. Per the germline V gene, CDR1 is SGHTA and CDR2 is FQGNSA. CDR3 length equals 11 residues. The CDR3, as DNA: TGTGCCAGCAGCTCAGCTAGGGAGCAGTTCTTC. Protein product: CASSSAREQFF.

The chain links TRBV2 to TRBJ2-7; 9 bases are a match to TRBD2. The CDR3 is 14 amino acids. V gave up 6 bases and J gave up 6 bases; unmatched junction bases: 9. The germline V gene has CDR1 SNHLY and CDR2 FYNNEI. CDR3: CASSLAGYFGEQYF. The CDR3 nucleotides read TGTGCCAGCAGCCTAGCGGGATATTTCGGCGAGCAGTACTTC.

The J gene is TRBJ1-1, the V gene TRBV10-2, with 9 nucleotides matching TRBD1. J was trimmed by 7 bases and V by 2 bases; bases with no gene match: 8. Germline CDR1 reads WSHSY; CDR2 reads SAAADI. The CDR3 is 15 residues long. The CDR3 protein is CASSEPGQGKFEAFF. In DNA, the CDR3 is TGCGCCAGCAGTGAGCCGGGACAGGGAAAGTTTGAAGCTTTCTTT.

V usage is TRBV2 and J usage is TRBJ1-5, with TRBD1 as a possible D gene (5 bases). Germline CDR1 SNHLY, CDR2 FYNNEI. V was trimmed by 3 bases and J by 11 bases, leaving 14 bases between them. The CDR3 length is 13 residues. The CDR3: CASSDREKGTQHF. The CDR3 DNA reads TGTGCCAGCAGTGACAGGGAGAAGGGGACCCAGCATTTT. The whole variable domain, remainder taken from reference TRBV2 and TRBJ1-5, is EPEVTQTPSHQVTQMGQEVILRCVPISNHLYFYWYRQILGQKVEFLVSFYNNEISEKSEIFDDQFSVERPDGSNFTLKIRSTKLEDSAMYFCASSDREKGTQHFGDGTRLSIL.

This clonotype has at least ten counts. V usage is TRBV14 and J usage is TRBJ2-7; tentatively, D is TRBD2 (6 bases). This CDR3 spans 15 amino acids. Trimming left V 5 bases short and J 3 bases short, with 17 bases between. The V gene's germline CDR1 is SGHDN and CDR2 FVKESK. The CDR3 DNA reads TGTGCCAGCAGCAAAGGGCGGGGCCCATTCTACGAGCAGTACTTC. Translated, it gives CASSKGRGPFYEQYF.

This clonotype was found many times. The CDR3 DNA reads TGTGCCTCCGACCGATCCTCTGGAAACACCATATATTTT. This encodes CASDRSSGNTIYF. The rearrangement joins TRBV2 to TRBJ1-3; no clear D gene. Trimming removed 11 bases at V and 0 bases at J, with 11 bases between. The V gene's germline CDR1 is SNHLY and CDR2 FYNNEI. The CDR3 loop spans 13 amino acids.

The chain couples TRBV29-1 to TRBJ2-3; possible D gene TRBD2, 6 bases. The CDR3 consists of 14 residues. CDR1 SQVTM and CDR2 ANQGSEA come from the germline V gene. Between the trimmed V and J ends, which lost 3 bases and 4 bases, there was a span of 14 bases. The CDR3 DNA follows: TGCAGCGTTGATCGGGACTCCACTGCAGATACGCAGTATTTT. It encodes CSVDRDSTADTQYF.

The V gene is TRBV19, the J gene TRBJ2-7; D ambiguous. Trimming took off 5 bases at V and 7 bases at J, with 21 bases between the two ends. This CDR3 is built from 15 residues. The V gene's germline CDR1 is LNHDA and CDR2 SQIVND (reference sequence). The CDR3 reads CASSLRGGSYNEQYF. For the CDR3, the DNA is TGTGCCAGTAGTTTGCGTGGTGGCTCCTACAATGAGCAGTACTTC.

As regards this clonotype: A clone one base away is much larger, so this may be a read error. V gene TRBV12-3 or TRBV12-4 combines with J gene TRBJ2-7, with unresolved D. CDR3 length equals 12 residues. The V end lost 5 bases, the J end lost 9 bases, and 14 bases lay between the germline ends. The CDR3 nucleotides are TGTGCCAGCAGTCCCCCCGGCGACGCGCAGTACTTC. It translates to CASSPPGDAQYF.

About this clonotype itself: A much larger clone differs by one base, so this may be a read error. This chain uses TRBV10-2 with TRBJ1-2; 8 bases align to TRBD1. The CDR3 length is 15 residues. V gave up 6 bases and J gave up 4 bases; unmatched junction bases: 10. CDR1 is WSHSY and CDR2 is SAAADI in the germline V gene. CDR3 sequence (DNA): TGCGCCAGCAGCCACGGGACAGGAGAGGGCTATGGCTACACCTTC. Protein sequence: CASSHGTGEGYGYTF.